Following are 27 T cell receptor beta chains from one sample sequenced in a study of blood T cell repertoires in COVID-19. Using immunoSEQ multiplex PCR, the repertoire was profiled, and TCRdb retains in-frame clones only, with some absent. The sample holds roughly 670,000 clones; 75% to 90% are singletons and the top ten take under 0.3%. The specimen sequenced was peripheral blood. These receptors were taken from a woman in her late teens or twenties with acute or convalescent COVID-19.

This sequence joins TRBV6-4 and TRBJ1-1; 9 bases line up with TRBD1. There are 14 residues in the CDR3. Unmatched junction bases numbered 0, after V lost 1 base and J lost 3 bases. Germline V CDR1 and CDR2: MRHNA, SNTAGT. The CDR3 reads CASSDWTGDTEAFF. The CDR3 nucleotides are TGTGCCAGCAGTGACTGGACAGGGGACACTGAAGCTTTCTTT.

V gene TRBV7-9 combines with J gene TRBJ1-4, with D maybe TRBD1 (5 bases). The CDR3 is made up of 16 amino acids. Germline CDR1 and CDR2: SEHNR and FQNEAQ (reference sequence). V was cut by 2 bases and J by 0 bases, with 10 bases left in between. The CDR3 DNA follows: TGTGCCAGCAGCTTAAGGACACAGGCAACTAATGAAAAACTGTTTTTT. It encodes CASSLRTQATNEKLFF.

This chain connects TRBV11-2 to TRBJ2-1; weak D call: TRBD1 (5 bases). Looked up from germline, CDR1 is SGHAT and CDR2 is FQNNGV. This CDR3 is 18 amino acids long. Trimming took off 5 bases at V and 1 base at J, with 21 bases between the two ends. The CDR3 sequence is CASSLRRTRTTSYNEQFF. Written as DNA, the CDR3 is TGTGCCAGCAGCCTGAGGCGGACCAGGACAACATCCTACAATGAGCAGTTCTTC.

The rearrangement links TRBV2 to TRBJ2-2; 10 bases agree with TRBD2. Germline values: CDR1 SNHLY, CDR2 FYNNEI. V lost 6 bases, J lost 3 bases, and 7 bases stayed unmatched. The CDR3 consists of 16 residues. The CDR3 here is CASRSSGGRYTGELFF. The CDR3 DNA reads TGTGCCAGCAGGAGTAGCGGGGGGCGCTACACCGGGGAGCTGTTTTTT. Supplemented by reference TRBV2 and TRBJ2-2, the full variable domain reads EPEVTQTPSHQVTQMGQEVILRCVPISNHLYFYWYRQILGQKVEFLVSFYNNEISEKSEIFDDQFSVERPDGSNFTLKIRSTKLEDSAMYFCASRSSGGRYTGELFFGEGSRLTVL.

V gene TRBV27 combines with J gene TRBJ2-6; D is unclear. Trimming cost V 3 bases and J 2 bases, with 2 bases left between them. Germline V gives CDR1 MNHEY, CDR2 SMNVEV (reference sequence). CDR3 length: 13 residues. CDR3 sequence: CASSFTGANVLTF. CDR3 DNA: TGTGCCAGCAGTTTTACTGGGGCCAACGTCCTGACTTTC.

The chain employs TRBV2 and TRBJ1-1; D unclear. Germline CDR1 is SNHLY and CDR2 is FYNNEI. The CDR3 loop spans 12 amino acids. The CDR3 region has the DNA TGTGCGAGCGGGCCCCGGGGCACTGAAGCTTTCTTT. Its protein product is CASGPRGTEAFF.

The CDR3 DNA sequence: TGCGCCAGCAGCCAAATGGGGGCGGTGGGGAGCAGGGGACTGAACACTGAAGCTTTCTTT. It translates to CASSQMGAVGSRGLNTEAFF. The chain links TRBV4-1 to TRBJ1-1; TRBD1 is a possible D gene (6 bases). The CDR3 runs 20 residues. V lost 2 bases to trimming and J lost 0 bases, with 25 bases between them. CDR1 MGHRA and CDR2 YSYEKL come from the germline V gene.

The V call is TRBV25-1, the J call TRBJ2-2; D possibly corresponds to TRBD1 (6 bases). Germline assignment: CDR1 MGHDK and CDR2 SYGVNS. The CDR3 extends over 16 amino acids. Between the trimmed V and J ends, which lost 1 base and 6 bases, there was a span of 15 bases. Here the CDR3 reads CASSESRATGPGELFF. CDR3 nucleotides: TGTGCCAGCAGTGAATCGAGGGCGACAGGCCCCGGGGAGCTGTTTTTT.

This chain connects TRBV12-3 or TRBV12-4 to TRBJ1-2, with 9 positions matching TRBD1. The CDR3 runs 11 residues. V gave up 10 bases and J gave up 7 bases; unmatched junction bases: 4. Written as DNA, the CDR3 is TGTGCCACCGGGACAGGGTTTGGCTACACCTTC. Translation gives CATGTGFGYTF.

This sequence joins TRBV21-1 and TRBJ1-1; the DNA was not compared with TRBD1, the D call given in the table. TRBV21-1 corresponds to a pseudogene. The CDR3 extends over 16 amino acids. CDR3 residues: CASSKLSGQMNTEAFF. The CDR3, as DNA: TGTGCCAGCAGCAAATTGTCGGGACAGATGAACACTGAAGCTTTCTTT.

This sequence joins TRBV5-5 and TRBJ1-1, with 8 bases that match TRBD1. With V trimmed by 4 bases and J by 4 bases, 3 bases remained unmatched. This CDR3 contains 13 residues. Germline-derived CDR1 and CDR2 are SGHKS and YYEKEE (reference sequence). CDR3 bases: TGTGCCAGCAGCCAGGGGGCGGTCACTGAAGCTTTCTTT. Residues: CASSQGAVTEAFF.

This chain uses TRBV11-3 with TRBJ1-2; D gene unclear. Germline CDR1 is SGHNT and CDR2 is YENEEA. The V gene lost 0 bases and the J gene lost 4 bases, with 9 bases spanning the gap. The CDR3 is 14 residues long. The CDR3, as DNA: TGTGCCAGCAGCTTAGACCAGTCTGGCTATGGCTACACCTTC. Residues: CASSLDQSGYGYTF.

The CDR3: CASKRQGSTEAFF. As DNA, the CDR3 is TGTGCCAGCAAACGACAGGGGAGCACTGAAGCTTTCTTT. The chain uses TRBV11-2 and TRBJ1-1; 8 nucleotides agree with TRBD1. The CDR3 is 13 residues long. Germline CDR1 SGHAT, CDR2 FQNNGV. Unmatched junction bases numbered 5, after V lost 7 bases and J lost 4 bases.

The chain joins TRBV28 to TRBJ1-1; unclear D gene. V lost 8 bases and J lost 6, with 22 bases in between. The CDR3 runs 15 residues. Germline V CDR1 and CDR2: MDHEN, SYDVKM. CDR3 DNA sequence: TGTGCCAGCTTCCCCCCTGGACTCCTTATGGCTGAAGCTTTCTTT. Its translation: CASFPPGLLMAEAFF. The full variable domain, completed using reference TRBV28 and TRBJ1-1, is DVKVTQSSRYLVKRTGEKVFLECVQDMDHENMFWYRQDPGLGLRLIYFSYDVKMKEKGDIPEGYSVSREKKERFSLILESASTNQTSMYLCASFPPGLLMAEAFFGQGTRLTVV.

The chain combines TRBV6-6 with TRBJ2-1; 7 bases fit TRBD1. After removal of 6 bases from V and 2 bases from J, the junction contained 10 bases not matched to a gene. The CDR3 loop spans 16 amino acids. Looked up from germline, CDR1 is MNHNY and CDR2 is SVGAGI (reference sequence). CDR3 bases: TGTGCCAGCAGACGAAGACAGGGACCCACCTACAATGAGCAGTTCTTC. Its translation: CASRRRQGPTYNEQFF.

This rearrangement joins TRBV7-7 to TRBJ2-1, with 9 bases aligning to TRBD2. The CDR3 is 15 residues long. V was pared by 0 bases and J by 6 bases, with 3 bases of the junction left unmatched. CDR1 and CDR2 from the germline V gene are SSHAT and FNYEAQ (reference sequence). The CDR3 DNA reads as TGTGCCAGCAGCTTAGCGGCGGGGGGGCGCAATGAGCAGTTCTTC. Translated, it gives CASSLAAGGRNEQFF.

This chain uses TRBV6-5 with TRBJ2-2, with D possibly TRBD2 on 5 matching bases. Trimming removed 6 bases at V and 5 bases at J, with 13 bases between. This CDR3 contains 14 residues. CDR1 is MNHEY and CDR2 is SVGAGI in the germline V gene. The CDR3 loop reads CASSKRARTGELFF. Here the CDR3 DNA reads TGTGCCAGCAGCAAGAGGGCAAGGACCGGGGAGCTGTTTTTT.

The chain recombines TRBV28 with TRBJ1-2; 7 bases agree with TRBD1. CDR3 size: 14 residues. V lost 6 bases and J lost 7; bases outside the gene matches: 11. Germline V gene lookup returns CDR1 MDHEN and CDR2 SYDVKM. The CDR3: CASRSGTEAFGYTF. The CDR3 nucleotides are TGTGCCAGCAGATCAGGGACAGAAGCCTTTGGCTACACCTTC.

This chain links TRBV27 with TRBJ1-1, with TRBD1 identical over 8 bases. The CDR3 consists of 15 residues. The V and J ends lost 3 bases and 4 bases, in that order; junction bases with no gene match: 7. Looked up from germline, CDR1 is MNHEY and CDR2 is SMNVEV (reference sequence). The CDR3 protein is CASSLVTGGATEAFF. Here the CDR3 DNA reads TGTGCCAGCAGTTTGGTAACAGGGGGGGCCACTGAAGCTTTCTTT.

This clone was observed a few times. The same CDR3 can be traced to other DNA sequences in this sample. V and J are TRBV29-1 and TRBJ2-4; no definite D call. This CDR3 has 13 residues. Germline V CDR1 and CDR2: SQVTM, ANQGSEA. Trimming cost V 1 base and J 6 bases, with 10 bases left between them. The CDR3 is CSVEGGLGNIQYF. The CDR3 DNA reads TGCAGCGTTGAAGGAGGTTTGGGAAACATTCAGTACTTC.

V usage is TRBV7-2 and J usage is TRBJ1-6; 7 bases align to TRBD1. Germline CDR1 and CDR2: SGHTA and FQGNSA. The length of the CDR3 is 14 residues. Losses at the gene ends were 7 bases for V and 7 bases for J; bases not matched to a gene: 7. The CDR3: CASTRQGWNSPLHF. The CDR3 DNA is TGTGCCAGCACCAGACAGGGTTGGAATTCACCCCTCCACTTT.

J is TRBJ1-5 and V is TRBV27; D is perhaps TRBD1 (6 bases). The germline CDR1 and CDR2 sequences are MNHEY and SMNVEV (reference sequence). CDR3 length: 13 amino acids. Between the trimmed V and J ends, which lost 5 bases and 7 bases, there was a span of 12 bases. For the CDR3, the DNA is TGTGCCAGCAGTACAGGGATTTACCAGCCCCAGCATTTT. It is translated as CASSTGIYQPQHF.

The chain joins TRBV29-1 to TRBJ1-2, with a tentative D call TRBD1 (6 bases). Per germline, CDR1 SQVTM and CDR2 ANQGSEA. Deletions cut 4 bases from V and 0 bases from J, with 15 bases between. The CDR3 covers 15 residues. CDR3 residues: CSVAHRAYANYGYTF. The CDR3 DNA reads as TGCAGCGTTGCACACAGGGCATATGCTAACTATGGCTACACCTTC.

The chain recombines TRBV11-2 with TRBJ1-1; D not certain. The CDR3 has 11 amino acids. The germline CDR1 and CDR2 sequences are SGHAT and FQNNGV. Trimming stripped 7 bases from V and 2 bases from J, with 5 bases between. As DNA, the CDR3 is TGTGCCAGCAACAGTAACACTGAAGCTTTCTTT. Its protein is CASNSNTEAFF.

The chain couples TRBV5-5 to TRBJ1-3, with D unresolved. Per germline, CDR1 SGHKS and CDR2 YYEKEE (reference sequence). This CDR3 is 15 amino acids long. V lost 2 bases, J lost 0 bases, and 9 bases lay in between. CDR3 residues: CASSFQADSGNTIYF. CDR3 sequence (DNA): TGTGCCAGCAGCTTTCAGGCAGACTCTGGAAACACCATATATTTT. The full variable domain, in which reference TRBV5-5 and TRBJ1-3 provide the parts outside the CDR3, is DAGVTQSPTHLIKTRGQQVTLRCSPISGHKSVSWYQQVLGQGPQFIFQYYEKEERGRGNFPDRFSARQFPNYSSELNVNALLLGDSALYLCASSFQADSGNTIYFGEGSWLTVV.

The V gene is TRBV9, the J gene TRBJ2-7, with TRBD1 identical over 7 bases. Germline CDR1 SGDLS, CDR2 YYNGEE. This CDR3 region has 12 residues. Trimming removed 3 bases from V and 4 bases from J; junction bases left unmatched: 1. Here the CDR3 reads CASSAQGYEQYF. CDR3 sequence (DNA): TGTGCCAGCAGCGCACAGGGGTACGAGCAGTACTTC.

V and J are TRBV2 and TRBJ2-7; 8 bases line up with TRBD1. The length of the CDR3 is 13 residues. Germline CDR1 is SNHLY and CDR2 is FYNNEI. The chain's CDR3 is CAGQDWRDYEQYF. CDR3 sequence (DNA): TGTGCGGGACAGGACTGGCGCGACTACGAGCAGTACTTC.